This entry describes one T cell receptor (beta chain). This sample was included in a study of blood T cell repertoires in COVID-19. Study-wide context: There were acute and convalescent COVID-19 samples, and they came from the United States, Italy and Spain. T cells, B-cell-depleted T cells, or PBMCs supplied cDNA or gDNA.

The CDR3 runs 17 residues. V trimming: 5 bases; J trimming: 2 bases; junction bases outside the gene matches: 12. Germline-derived CDR1 and CDR2 are LNHDA and SQIVND (reference sequence). As originally analysed: Estimation of nucleated cell counts was performed using reference gene primer amplification. Profiled with immunoSEQ multiplex PCR; TCRdb holds only in-frame clones, not every one. V, J and clone size were drawn from that table, and D and trimming were deduced from the DNA. The sample consists of around 60,000 clones, approximately 90% of them appearing once. The sequencing input was peripheral blood. This sequence joins TRBV19 and TRBJ1-1, with 9 bases that match TRBD1. This clonotype originated in a human donor in a cohort sampled during active COVID-19. This CDR3 reads CASSRGLTGGPNTEAFF. For the CDR3, the DNA is TGTGCCAGTAGTCGAGGACTTACAGGGGGCCCCAACACTGAAGCTTTCTTT.